These T cell receptor beta chains were read from a single sample in a study of blood T cell repertoires in COVID-19. Here immunoSEQ multiplex PCR was the method, and the copy in TCRdb shows in-frame clones only, minus some. The profile shows 390,000 or so clones, around 87% of them singletons. Sequenced: peripheral blood. These receptors all come from a young man with active or convalescent COVID-19. Each CDR3 is given with its conserved first and last residue. D genes are given only for firm matches. Clone size, where shown, is once, few, many, or a class for clones that have expanded.

>.|TRBV28|TRBJ1-2|.
TGTGCCAGCAGTTCGGTCTATGGCTACACCTTC
CASSSVYGYTF
>.|TRBV19|TRBJ2-5|.
TGTGCCACCAGCAGGACAGAGTCGGAGACCCAGTACTTC
CATSRTESETQYF
>.|TRBV21-1|TRBJ1-1|.
TGTGCCAGCAGCAAAGTAACGGACAAAGACGAAACTGAAGCTTTCTTT
CASSKVTDKDETEAFF
>.|TRBV5-5|TRBJ2-2|.
TGTGCCAGCAGGGAACCGGGACAAAGCTTCACCGGGGAGCTGTTTTTT
CASREPGQSFTGELFF
>.|TRBV13|TRBJ1-5|.
TGTGCCAGCAGCGTCCAGGGGCGGCTTCAGCCCCAGCATTTT
CASSVQGRLQPQHF
>once|TRBV3-1/TRBV3-2|TRBJ1-1|.
TGTGCCAGCAGCCAAGCGGGGTTGAACACTGAAGCTTTCTTT
CASSQAGLNTEAFF
>.|TRBV3-1/TRBV3-2|TRBJ2-3|.
TGTGCCAGCAGCCAAGATGTGCCAGGGGACACAGATACGCAGTATTTT
CASSQDVPGDTDTQYF
>.|TRBV18|TRBJ2-7|TRBD1
TGTGCCAGCTCAAGGGGACAGTCATCCTACGAGCAGTACTTC
CASSRGQSSYEQYF
>once|TRBV11-2|TRBJ2-5|.
TGTGCCAGCAGCTTAGTTAGCGTCGGGGAGACCCAGTACTTC
CASSLVSVGETQYF
>.|TRBV27|TRBJ2-7|.
TGTGCCAGCAGTTTATCGCAGGGCTCCTACGAGCAGTACTTC
CASSLSQGSYEQYF
>.|TRBV7-2|TRBJ1-6|TRBD1
TGTGCCAGCAGCTTAACAGGGGGCGGTTCACCCCTCCACTTT
CASSLTGGGSPLHF
>.|TRBV19|TRBJ1-3|TRBD1
TGTGCCAGTAGTAAGGAGGGGGCGCTCGGAAACACCATATATTTT
CASSKEGALGNTIYF
>once|TRBV11-2|TRBJ2-2|TRBD2
TGTGCCAGCAGCTCCCCGGGACTAGCAACCGGGGAGCTGTTTTTT
CASSSPGLATGELFF
>.|TRBV9|TRBJ1-2|.
TGTGCCAGCAGCGTAGCCGGGACTTTTAACTATGGCTACACCTTC
CASSVAGTFNYGYTF
>.|TRBV9|TRBJ2-1|TRBD2
TGTGCCAGCAGCCCGCGGGGGAGCTCCTACAATGAGCAGTTCTTC
CASSPRGSSYNEQFF
>.|TRBV6-2/TRBV6-3|TRBJ2-5|TRBD1
TGTGCCAGCAGTTGGGGACAGGGGGCAGAGACCCAGTACTTC
CASSWGQGAETQYF
>.|TRBV7-3|TRBJ1-1|.
TGTGCCAGCAGCTTAATTTCCGGGATCACTGAAGCTTTCTTT
CASSLISGITEAFF
>few|TRBV7-8|TRBJ1-6|.
TGTGCCAGCAGCTTAGATCAGGGGTTAATAGATTCACCCCTCCACTTT
CASSLDQGLIDSPLHF
>.|TRBV7-2|TRBJ1-2|.
TGTGCCAGCAGCCCCGGGGGGGGAGGCTATGGCTACACCTTC
CASSPGGGGYGYTF
>.|TRBV10-3|TRBJ2-5|TRBD1
TGTGCCATCAGTGAACTGGACAGGGGACTCCAAGAGACCCAGTACTTC
CAISELDRGLQETQYF
>few|TRBV7-2|TRBJ1-2|TRBD1
TGTGCCAGCAGCTTAGATCTGAAGGGACAGGGAAGAGGTGGCTACACCTTC
CASSLDLKGQGRGGYTF
>.|TRBV7-2|TRBJ2-7|.
TGTGCCAGCAGCTCGGGAAGCACCTTTCGTCCCGAGCAGTACTTC
CASSSGSTFRPEQYF